The 2 T cell receptor beta chains reported below all come from one sample, sequenced in a study of monozygotic twins with inflammatory bowel disease. TCRdb derives one entry per CDR3 protein from the 5' RACE reads, leaving out DNA. The sample table sets out 150,000 to 200,000 distinct CDR3 sequences. The sequenced sample was blood. The source of these receptors is a human donor with ulcerative colitis or Crohn's disease, or a healthy co-twin of an affected twin (not recorded which).

The V and J genes are TRBV5-1 and TRBJ2-2. Germline values: CDR1 SGHRS, CDR2 YFSETQ. The CDR3 spans 15 residues. The CDR3 region is CASSLGQIYTGELFF.

The chain uses TRBV5-1 and TRBJ2-6. The CDR3 is made up of 16 amino acids. The germline V gene encodes CDR1 SGHRS and CDR2 YFSETQ. CDR3 in amino acids: CASSWDPSSGANVLTF. Supplemented by reference TRBV5-1 and TRBJ2-6, the full variable domain reads KAGVTQTPRYLIKTRGQQVTLSCSPISGHRSVSWYQQTPGQGLQFLFEYFSETQRNKGNFPGRFSGRQFSNSRSEMNVSTLELGDSALYLCASSWDPSSGANVLTFGAGSRLTVL.